The 31 T cell receptor beta chains presented below share a single source sample, sequenced in a study of CD8+CD57+ T cells in acquired aplastic anemia. Using genomic DNA as the template, TCR beta VDJ and CDR3 profiling was carried out. TCRdb re-derived calls from the reads in MiXCR, one entry per CDR3 protein. The profile shows roughly 150,000 distinct CDR3 sequences, about 48% of them singletons. Material for sequencing was sorted CD4+, CD8+, or CD8+CD57+ T cells (not recorded which) from PBMCs. The receptors originated from a human donor in good health.

The sample holds many counts of this clonotype. The chain couples TRBV5-8 to TRBJ1-3; D gene unclear. This CDR3 is 15 amino acids long. V was shortened by 0 bases and J by 0 bases, with 7 bases between the two germline ends. Germline CDR1 and CDR2: SGHTS and YDEGEE. The CDR3 protein is CASSLAPSSGNTIYF. In DNA form, the CDR3 reads TGTGCCAGCAGCTTGGCCCCGTCCTCTGGAAACACCATATATTTT.

This chain connects TRBV7-9 to TRBJ2-5; the D gene could be TRBD1 or TRBD2 (5 bases each). The CDR3 consists of 13 residues. Germline CDR1 reads SEHNR; CDR2 reads FQNEAQ (reference sequence). Deletions cut 5 bases from V and 5 bases from J, with 12 bases between. The CDR3, as DNA: TGTGCCAGCAGCCCGGGGCTAGTTGAGACCCAGTACTTC. It specifies CASSPGLVETQYF.

CDR3 loop: CATSDQRELGDTQYF. CDR3 nucleotide sequence: TGTGCCACCAGTGATCAGCGGGAGCTGGGAGATACGCAGTATTTT. The chain links TRBV24-1 to TRBJ2-3; 8 bases map to TRBD2. Germline loops: CDR1 KGHDR, CDR2 SFDVKD. The V gene end was trimmed by 3 bases and the J gene end by 5 bases; junction bases not matched to a gene: 6. This CDR3 contains 15 residues.

The chain is built from TRBV20-1 and TRBJ1-6, with D possibly being TRBD1 (6 bases). The CDR3 is 12 amino acids. Germline V gene lookup returns CDR1 DFQATT and CDR2 SNEGSKA (reference sequence). V was trimmed by 8 bases and J by 8 bases, leaving 13 bases between them. CDR3 sequence reads: CSPYRVDSPLHF. Written as DNA, the CDR3 is TGCAGTCCCTACAGGGTTGATTCACCCCTCCACTTT.

At least ten counts were recorded for this clonotype. The rearrangement uses TRBV6-1 and TRBJ2-5, with a tentative D call TRBD2 (5 bases). V dropped 6 bases and J dropped 3 bases, with 11 bases sitting between them. The germline gives CDR1 MNHNS, CDR2 SASEGT. The CDR3 contains 13 residues. CDR3 bases: TGTGCCAGCAGCAGGCGAGGGAAAGAGACCCAGTACTTC. It yields the protein CASSRRGKETQYF.

In this sample, this clonotype turned up many times. This chain uses TRBV19 with TRBJ1-6; D is ambiguous. CDR1 is LNHDA, CDR2 SQIVND, per germline (reference sequence). This CDR3 has 14 amino acids. Trimming took 3 bases from V and 9 from J, leaving 12 bases between them. The CDR3 here is CASSIALTGSPLHF. In DNA form, the CDR3 reads TGTGCCAGTAGTATCGCCCTTACCGGTTCACCCCTCCACTTT.

The V gene is TRBV29-1, the J gene TRBJ1-1; no reliable D call. Germline-derived CDR1 and CDR2 are SQVTM and ANQGSEA. This CDR3 has 13 amino acids. V lost 5 bases to trimming and J lost 4 bases, with 14 bases between them. CDR3 bases: TGCAGCGTTTCGGAGGGTTGGGGCACTGAAGCTTTCTTT. Translating gives CSVSEGWGTEAFF.

A note on this clonotype: This may be a read error: a much more frequent sequence differs by one nucleotide. The chain has TRBV5-4 and TRBJ2-7; 7 bases fit TRBD2. Germline V gives CDR1 SGHNT, CDR2 YYREEE (reference sequence). With V trimmed by 3 bases and J by 0 bases, 6 bases remained unmatched. The CDR3 is 15 amino acids. CDR3 DNA: TGTGCCAGCAGCTCGGAGGCTAGCGGCTCCTACGAGCAGTACTTC. Translation: CASSSEASGSYEQYF.

A single count supports this clonotype. The rearrangement joins TRBV29-1 to TRBJ2-7; D is uncertain. Trimming cost V 4 bases and J 2 bases, with 9 bases left between them. This CDR3 comprises 12 residues. CDR1 SQVTM and CDR2 ANQGSEA come from the germline V gene. CDR3 nucleotides: TGCAGCGTTGGTGTGGGCCCCTACGAGCAGTACTTC. Its translation is CSVGVGPYEQYF.

This clonotype was seen a few times. The chain has TRBV2 and TRBJ2-7; D is undetermined. The germline CDR1 and CDR2 sequences are SNHLY and FYNNEI. The CDR3 spans 13 residues. Trimming left V 7 bases short and J 7 bases short, with 17 bases between. CDR3 in DNA: TGTGCCAGCACCCTTGGTTACCCGGGTGAGCAGTACTTC. Translated: CASTLGYPGEQYF.

Concerning this clonotype itself: A much larger clone lies one base from this, so it may be a read error. Since no conserved phenylalanine or tryptophan closes the CDR3, a read error is the likely cause. This chain connects TRBV5-6 to TRBJ2-5, with 7 bases aligning to TRBD1. The CDR3 spans 15 residues. The germline V gene has CDR1 SGHDT and CDR2 YYEEEE. Trimming at V came to 4 bases and at J to 2 bases, leaving 8 bases not matched to a gene. CDR3 nucleotide sequence: TGTGCCAGCAGCGAACCTAGACAGGGTCAAGAGACCCAGTACTTA. Translation gives CASSEPRQGQETQYL.

The chain links TRBV5-4 to TRBJ1-4, with D perhaps TRBD1 (5 bases). Germline CDR1 and CDR2: SGHNT and YYREEE (reference sequence). Trimming took off 4 bases at V and 6 bases at J, with 13 bases between the two ends. CDR3 length equals 14 residues. The CDR3 reads CASSLRGRDEKLFF. The CDR3 DNA sequence: TGTGCCAGCAGCCTCCGGGGCAGGGATGAAAAACTGTTTTTT.

The J gene is TRBJ1-2, the V gene TRBV20-1; 8 positions agree with TRBD1. The V gene's germline CDR1 is DFQATT and CDR2 SNEGSKA (reference sequence). This CDR3 is built from 15 residues. With V trimmed by 0 bases and J by 4 bases, 7 bases remained unmatched. The DNA of the CDR3 is TGCAGTGCTAGAGATGGGGCAGGGGGCCGCTATGGCTACACCTTC. It encodes CSARDGAGGRYGYTF.

This sequence joins TRBV12-3 or TRBV12-4 and TRBJ2-7; D unresolved. The CDR3 extends over 11 amino acids. The ends were cut back, 5 bases at V and 6 bases at J, with 8 bases in the middle. This CDR3 is CASSPSSEQYF. The CDR3 DNA sequence: TGTGCCAGCAGTCCGAGTAGCGAGCAGTACTTC.

This clonotype was recorded at least ten times. Relative to the germline gene, one junction end is altered; a read error may explain this. This rearrangement joins TRBV19 to TRBJ2-7; maybe TRBD1 (5 bases). CDR3 size: 14 residues. The germline V gene has CDR1 LNHDA and CDR2 SQIVND (reference sequence). The CDR3 nucleotides are TGTGCCAGTAGGGAGACACAGGTCTCCCACGAGCAGTACTTC. Amino acid sequence: CASRETQVSHEQYF.

This clonotype came up a few times. An end of the junction differs from the germline gene, which may be a read error. The chain joins TRBV6-4 to TRBJ1-1; D possibly corresponds to TRBD1 (5 bases). The germline CDR1 and CDR2 sequences are MRHNA and SNTAGT. This CDR3 is 13 amino acids long. The CDR3 loop is CASMRQPNTDAFF. The CDR3 region has the DNA TGTGCCAGCATGAGACAGCCGAACACTGATGCTTTCTTT.

Here the CDR3 reads CSAFAGARGEQFF. CDR3 nucleotides: TGCAGCGCCTTTGCGGGGGCGAGGGGTGAGCAGTTCTTC. The chain couples TRBV29-1 to TRBJ2-1; D perhaps matches TRBD2 (7 bases). CDR1 and CDR2 (germline): SQVTM, ANQGSEA. V was clipped by 7 bases and J by 9 bases, with 19 bases between them. This CDR3 comprises 13 residues.

The J gene is TRBJ1-5, the V gene TRBV6-1; 8 bases are a match to TRBD1. Germline loops: CDR1 MNHNS, CDR2 SASEGT. Losses at the gene ends were 4 bases for V and 5 bases for J; bases not matched to a gene: 10. This CDR3 spans 16 amino acids. This CDR3 is CASSVRPGQVDQPQHF. For the CDR3, the DNA is TGTGCCAGCAGTGTGCGACCGGGACAGGTGGATCAGCCCCAGCATTTT.

As regards this clonotype: A read error may produce the germline difference seen at one junction end. The gene calls are TRBV13 and TRBJ2-1, with TRBD1 identical over 8 bases. This CDR3 region has 12 residues. The germline V gene has CDR1 PRHDT and CDR2 FYEKMQ (reference sequence). The chain's CDR3 is CASSWGQVLPLF. The DNA of the CDR3 is TGTGCCAGCAGCTGGGGACAGGTGCTTCCCCTCTTC.

The chain links TRBV10-1 to TRBJ2-1; TRBD2 matches 10 bases. The junction had 6 bases not matched to a gene; V was cut back by 6 bases and J by 7 bases. CDR1 and CDR2 from the germline V gene are WNHNN and SYGVQD (reference sequence). The CDR3 contains 14 residues. In DNA form, the CDR3 reads TGCGCCAGCAGCTTGCAGACTAGCGGGAATGAGCAGTTCTTC. This gives the protein CASSLQTSGNEQFF.

As DNA, the CDR3 is TGTGCCAGCTCTATGGACAGGGCCTCCTACGAGCAGTACTTC. This sequence encodes CASSMDRASYEQYF. The chain links TRBV6-1 to TRBJ2-7, with 8 bases fitting TRBD1. V was pared by 8 bases and J by 0 bases, with 6 bases of the junction left unmatched. The CDR3 has 14 residues. CDR1 and CDR2 (germline): MNHNS, SASEGT.

With respect to this clonotype: A junction end diverges from the germline sequence, so it may reflect a read error. The chain links TRBV7-9 to TRBJ2-7, with 8 bases matching TRBD2. Germline V lookup: CDR1 SEHNR, CDR2 FQNEAQ (reference sequence). CDR3 length equals 13 residues. CDR3 region: CASSLAGSCEQYF. The DNA for the CDR3 is TGTGCTAGCAGCTTAGCGGGGTCCTGCGAGCAGTACTTC.

This chain's CDR3 is CASSFSGTSAKNEQFF. The CDR3 DNA follows: TGTGCCAGCAGTTTCTCCGGGACTAGCGCTAAGAATGAGCAGTTCTTC. This chain links TRBV12-3 or TRBV12-4 with TRBJ2-1; 10 bases align to TRBD2. V gave up 3 bases and J gave up 7 bases; unmatched junction bases: 9. This CDR3 contains 16 residues.

This clonotype was seen at least ten times. This sequence joins TRBV6-5 and TRBJ2-5, with D unclear. Germline V gives CDR1 MNHEY, CDR2 SVGAGI. V shed 4 bases and J shed 2 bases, with 8 bases lying between them. CDR3 length equals 13 residues. CDR3 sequence reads: CASSWRVQETQYF. Here the CDR3 DNA reads TGTGCCAGCAGTTGGAGAGTACAAGAGACCCAGTACTTC.

This chain uses TRBV19 with TRBJ1-5; D not certain. Germline V gene lookup returns CDR1 LNHDA and CDR2 SQIVND (reference sequence). The CDR3 is 14 residues long. Trimming took 4 bases from V and 0 from J, leaving 7 bases between them. This CDR3 reads CASSKGNSNQPQHF. DNA of the CDR3: TGTGCCAGTAGTAAAGGGAATAGCAATCAGCCCCAGCATTTT.

This chain uses TRBV6-5 with TRBJ2-1; weak D call: TRBD1 (6 bases). The CDR3 extends over 15 amino acids. CDR1 is MNHEY, CDR2 SVGAGI, per germline. The V end lost 0 bases, the J end lost 7 bases, and 13 bases lay between the germline ends. CDR3 loop: CASSYSRGRGNEQFF. DNA of the CDR3: TGTGCCAGCAGTTACTCGAGGGGCAGGGGAAATGAGCAGTTCTTC.

This clonotype was seen ten or more times. The V gene is TRBV19, the J gene TRBJ2-1; weak D call: TRBD2 (7 bases). Between the trimmed V and J ends, which lost 5 bases and 0 bases, there was a span of 23 bases. CDR3 length equals 19 residues. Looked up from germline, CDR1 is LNHDA and CDR2 is SQIVND (reference sequence). CDR3: CASSARGGGVMSSYNEQFF. CDR3 nucleotide sequence: TGTGCCAGTAGTGCCAGGGGAGGGGGGGTAATGAGCTCCTACAATGAGCAGTTCTTC.

This clonotype was picked up many times. The junction departs from germline at one end; a sequencing error may be responsible. The rearrangement joins TRBV6-1 to TRBJ1-6; 7 bases map to TRBD1. Per germline, CDR1 MNHNS and CDR2 SASEGT. CDR3 size: 13 residues. The CDR3 DNA reads TGTGCCGGCAGAACAGGGGTTGGGTCACCCCTCCACTTT. Protein product: CAGRTGVGSPLHF.

This clonotype was recorded many times. J is TRBJ2-1 and V is TRBV10-2, with a weak D call TRBD2 (6 bases). Looked up from germline, CDR1 is WSHSY and CDR2 is SAAADI. Trimming removed 7 bases from V and 8 bases from J, with 30 bases in between. The CDR3 has 18 residues. The CDR3 loop is CASTSALRLAGKADEQFF. Written as DNA, the CDR3 is TGCGCCAGCACTTCGGCCTTGAGACTCGCGGGAAAGGCCGATGAGCAGTTCTTC.

The sample holds a few counts of this clonotype. Since a much larger clone is just one base distant, this may be a read error. V usage is TRBV20-1 and J usage is TRBJ2-1; D is ambiguous. The length of the CDR3 is 13 residues. Germline-derived CDR1 and CDR2 are DFQATT and SNEGSKA (reference sequence). CDR3 bases: TGCAGTGCCCCTAAGAGCTCCTACAATAAGCAGTTCTTC. It encodes CSAPKSSYNKQFF.

CDR3: CASSSRVTYEQYF. The CDR3 DNA follows: TGTGCCAGTAGTTCCCGGGTTACTTACGAGCAGTACTTC. The chain has TRBV19 and TRBJ2-7, with no clear D. V was cut by 5 bases and J by 4 bases, with 12 bases left in between. The CDR3 has 13 residues. CDR1 LNHDA and CDR2 SQIVND come from the germline V gene (reference sequence).